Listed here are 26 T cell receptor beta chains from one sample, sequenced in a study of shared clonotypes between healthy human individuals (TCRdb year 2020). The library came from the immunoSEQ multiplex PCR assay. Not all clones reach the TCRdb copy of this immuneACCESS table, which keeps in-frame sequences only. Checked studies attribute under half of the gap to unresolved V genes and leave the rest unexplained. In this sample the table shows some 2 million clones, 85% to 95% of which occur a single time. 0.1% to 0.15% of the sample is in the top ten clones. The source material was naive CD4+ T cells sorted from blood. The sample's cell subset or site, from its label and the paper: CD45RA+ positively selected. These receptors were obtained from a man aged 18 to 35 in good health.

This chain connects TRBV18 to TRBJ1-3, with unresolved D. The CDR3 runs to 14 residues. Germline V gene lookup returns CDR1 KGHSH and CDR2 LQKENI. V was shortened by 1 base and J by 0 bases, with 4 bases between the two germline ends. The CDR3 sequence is CASSPLNSGNTIYF. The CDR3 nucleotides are TGTGCCAGCTCACCACTGAACTCTGGAAACACCATATATTTT. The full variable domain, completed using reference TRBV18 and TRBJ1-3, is NAGVMQNPRHLVRRRGQEARLRCSPMKGHSHVYWYRQLPEEGLKFMVYLQKENIIDESGMPKERFSAEFPKEGPSILRIQQVVRGDSAAYFCASSPLNSGNTIYFGEGSWLTVV.

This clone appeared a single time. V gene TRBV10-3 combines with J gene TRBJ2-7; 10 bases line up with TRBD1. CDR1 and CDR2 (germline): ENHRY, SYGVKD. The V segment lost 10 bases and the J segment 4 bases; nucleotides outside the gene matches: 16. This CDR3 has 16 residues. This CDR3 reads CATRGQGEGVGYEQYF. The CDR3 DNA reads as TGTGCCACCAGAGGACAGGGGGAAGGGGTCGGTTACGAGCAGTACTTC.

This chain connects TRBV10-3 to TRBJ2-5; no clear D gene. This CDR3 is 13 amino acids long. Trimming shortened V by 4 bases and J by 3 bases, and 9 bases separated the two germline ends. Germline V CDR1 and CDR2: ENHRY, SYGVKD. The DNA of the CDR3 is TGTGCCATCAGTGGGGCCATAGAAGAGACCCAGTACTTC. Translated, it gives CAISGAIEETQYF.

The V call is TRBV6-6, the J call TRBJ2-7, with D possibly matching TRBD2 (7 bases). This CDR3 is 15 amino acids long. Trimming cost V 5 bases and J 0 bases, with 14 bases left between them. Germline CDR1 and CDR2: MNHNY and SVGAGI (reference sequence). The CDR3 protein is CASSPSGTSSYEQYF. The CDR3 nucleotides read TGTGCCAGCAGTCCAAGCGGGACAAGCTCCTACGAGCAGTACTTC.

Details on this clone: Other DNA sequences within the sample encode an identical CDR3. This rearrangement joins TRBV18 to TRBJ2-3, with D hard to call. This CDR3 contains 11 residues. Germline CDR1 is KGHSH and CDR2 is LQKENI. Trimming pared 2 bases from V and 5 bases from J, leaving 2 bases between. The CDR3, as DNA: TGTGCCAGCTCACCAGTAGATACGCAGTATTTT. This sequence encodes CASSPVDTQYF.

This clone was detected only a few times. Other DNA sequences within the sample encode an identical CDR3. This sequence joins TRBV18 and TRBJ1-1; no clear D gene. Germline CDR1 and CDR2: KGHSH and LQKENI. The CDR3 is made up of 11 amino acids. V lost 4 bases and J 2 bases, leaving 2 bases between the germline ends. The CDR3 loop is CASSQNTEAFF. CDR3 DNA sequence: TGTGCCAGCTCACAAAACACTGAAGCTTTCTTT. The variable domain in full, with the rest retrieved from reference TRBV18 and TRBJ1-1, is NAGVMQNPRHLVRRRGQEARLRCSPMKGHSHVYWYRQLPEEGLKFMVYLQKENIIDESGMPKERFSAEFPKEGPSILRIQQVVRGDSAAYFCASSQNTEAFFGQGTRLTVV.

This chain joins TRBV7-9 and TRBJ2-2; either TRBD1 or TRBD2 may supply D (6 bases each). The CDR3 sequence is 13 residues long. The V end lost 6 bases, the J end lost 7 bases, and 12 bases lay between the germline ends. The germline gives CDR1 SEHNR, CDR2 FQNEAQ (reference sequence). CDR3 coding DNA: TGTGCCAGCAGTAACGGGGGCATCGGGGAGCTGTTTTTT. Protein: CASSNGGIGELFF. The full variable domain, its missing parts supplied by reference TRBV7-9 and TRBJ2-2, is DTGVSQNPRHKITKRGQNVTFRCDPISEHNRLYWYRQTLGQGPEFLTYFQNEAQLEKSRLLSDRFSAERPKGSFSTLEIQRTEQGDSAMYLCASSNGGIGELFFGEGSRLTVL.

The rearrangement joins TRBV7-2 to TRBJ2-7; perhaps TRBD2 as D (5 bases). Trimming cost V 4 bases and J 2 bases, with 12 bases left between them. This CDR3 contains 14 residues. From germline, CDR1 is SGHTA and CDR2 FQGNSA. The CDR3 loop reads CASSYWTPTYEQYF. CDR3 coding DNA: TGTGCCAGCAGCTATTGGACTCCCACCTACGAGCAGTACTTC.

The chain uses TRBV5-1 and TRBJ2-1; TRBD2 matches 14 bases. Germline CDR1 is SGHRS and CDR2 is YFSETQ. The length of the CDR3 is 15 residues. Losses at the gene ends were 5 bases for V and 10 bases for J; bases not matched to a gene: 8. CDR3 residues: CASSRLAGGPEEQFF. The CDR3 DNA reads TGCGCCAGCAGTAGACTAGCGGGAGGGCCAGAAGAGCAGTTCTTC.

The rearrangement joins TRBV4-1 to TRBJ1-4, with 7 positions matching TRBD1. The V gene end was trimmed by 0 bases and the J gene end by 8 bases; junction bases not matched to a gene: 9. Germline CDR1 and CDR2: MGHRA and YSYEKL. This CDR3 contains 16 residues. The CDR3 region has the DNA TGCGCCAGCAGCCAAGATTCAGGGGGGGGCGCGGAAAAACTGTTTTTT. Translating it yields CASSQDSGGGAEKLFF.

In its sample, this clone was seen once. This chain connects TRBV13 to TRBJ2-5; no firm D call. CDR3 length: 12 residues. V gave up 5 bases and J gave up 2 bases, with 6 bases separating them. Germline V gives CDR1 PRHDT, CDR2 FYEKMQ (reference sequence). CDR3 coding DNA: TGTGCCAGCAGCCAAACACAAGAGACCCAGTACTTC. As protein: CASSQTQETQYF. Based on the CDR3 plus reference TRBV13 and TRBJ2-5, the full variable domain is AAGVIQSPRHLIKEKRETATLKCYPIPRHDTVYWYQQGPGQDPQFLISFYEKMQSDKGSIPDRFSAQQFSDYHSELNMSSLELGDSALYFCASSQTQETQYFGPGTRLLVL.

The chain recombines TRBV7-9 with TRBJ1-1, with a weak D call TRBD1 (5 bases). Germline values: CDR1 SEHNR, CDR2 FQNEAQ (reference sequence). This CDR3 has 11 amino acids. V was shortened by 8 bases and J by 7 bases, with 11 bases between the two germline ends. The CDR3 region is CASVGRHEAFF. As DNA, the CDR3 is TGTGCCAGCGTGGGACGGCATGAAGCTTTCTTT. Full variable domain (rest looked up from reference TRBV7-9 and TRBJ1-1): DTGVSQNPRHKITKRGQNVTFRCDPISEHNRLYWYRQTLGQGPEFLTYFQNEAQLEKSRLLSDRFSAERPKGSFSTLEIQRTEQGDSAMYLCASVGRHEAFFGQGTRLTVV.

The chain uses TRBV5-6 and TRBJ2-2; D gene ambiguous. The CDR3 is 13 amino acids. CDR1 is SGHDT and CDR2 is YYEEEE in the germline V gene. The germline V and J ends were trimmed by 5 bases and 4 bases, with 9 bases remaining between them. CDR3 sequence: CASSRDLTGELFF. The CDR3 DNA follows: TGTGCCAGCAGTCGCGACCTCACCGGGGAGCTGTTTTTT.

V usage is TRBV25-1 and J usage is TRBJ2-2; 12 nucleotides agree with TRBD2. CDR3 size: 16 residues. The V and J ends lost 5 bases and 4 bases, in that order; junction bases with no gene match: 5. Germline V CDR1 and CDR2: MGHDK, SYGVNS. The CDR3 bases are TGTGCCAGCAGTACCCTAGCGGGGGGGACCACCGGGGAGCTGTTTTTT. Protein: CASSTLAGGTTGELFF.

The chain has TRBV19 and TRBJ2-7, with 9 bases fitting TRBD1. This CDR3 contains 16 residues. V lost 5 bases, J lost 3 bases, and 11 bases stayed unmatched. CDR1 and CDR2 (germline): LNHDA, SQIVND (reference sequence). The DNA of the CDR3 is TGTGCCAGTAGTGGACTGGACAGGGGACAAATCTACGAGCAGTACTTC. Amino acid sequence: CASSGLDRGQIYEQYF. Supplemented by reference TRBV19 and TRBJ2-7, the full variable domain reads DGGITQSPKYLFRKEGQNVTLSCEQNLNHDAMYWYRQDPGQGLRLIYYSQIVNDFQKGDIAEGYSVSREKKESFPLTVTSAQKNPTAFYLCASSGLDRGQIYEQYFGPGTRLTVT.

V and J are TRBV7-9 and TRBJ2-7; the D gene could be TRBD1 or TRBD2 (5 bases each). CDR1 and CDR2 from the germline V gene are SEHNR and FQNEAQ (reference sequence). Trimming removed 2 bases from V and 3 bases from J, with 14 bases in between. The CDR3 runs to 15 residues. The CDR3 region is CASSLTVGTHYEQYF. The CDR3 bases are TGTGCCAGCAGCTTAACTGTCGGGACGCACTACGAGCAGTACTTC.

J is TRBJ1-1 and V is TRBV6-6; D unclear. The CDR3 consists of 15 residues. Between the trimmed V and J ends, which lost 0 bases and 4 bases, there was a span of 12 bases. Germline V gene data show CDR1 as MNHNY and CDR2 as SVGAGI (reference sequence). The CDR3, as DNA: TGTGCCAGCAGTTACTCGAATGGCGGGGTCACTGAAGCTTTCTTT. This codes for CASSYSNGGVTEAFF.

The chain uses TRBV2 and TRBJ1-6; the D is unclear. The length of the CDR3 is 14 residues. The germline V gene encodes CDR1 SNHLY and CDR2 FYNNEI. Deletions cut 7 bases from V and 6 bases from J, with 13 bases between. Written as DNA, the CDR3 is TGTGCCAGCAATCAGGTTACATCTAATTCACCCCTCCACTTT. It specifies CASNQVTSNSPLHF.

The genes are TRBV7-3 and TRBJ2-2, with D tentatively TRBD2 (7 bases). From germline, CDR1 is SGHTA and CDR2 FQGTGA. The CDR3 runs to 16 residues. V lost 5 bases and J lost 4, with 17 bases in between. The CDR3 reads CASSRLAGAGTGELFF. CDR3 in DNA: TGTGCCAGCAGCCGACTGGCGGGGGCGGGCACCGGGGAGCTGTTTTTT. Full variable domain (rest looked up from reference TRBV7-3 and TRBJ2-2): GAGVSQTPSNKVTEKGKYVELRCDPISGHTALYWYRQSLGQGPEFLIYFQGTGAADDSGLPNDRFFAVRPEGSVSTLKIQRTERGDSAVYLCASSRLAGAGTGELFFGEGSRLTVL.

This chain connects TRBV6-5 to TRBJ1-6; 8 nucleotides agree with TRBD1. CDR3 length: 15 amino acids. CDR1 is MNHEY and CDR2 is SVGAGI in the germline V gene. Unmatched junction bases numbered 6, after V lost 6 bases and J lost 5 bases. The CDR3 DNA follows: TGTGCCAGCAGAGCCGGGACAGGCCATAATTCACCCCTCCACTTT. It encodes CASRAGTGHNSPLHF.

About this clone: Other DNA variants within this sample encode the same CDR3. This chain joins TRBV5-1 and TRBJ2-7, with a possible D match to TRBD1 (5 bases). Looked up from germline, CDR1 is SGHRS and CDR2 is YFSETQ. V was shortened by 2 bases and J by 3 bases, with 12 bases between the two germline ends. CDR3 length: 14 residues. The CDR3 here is CASSFAGFDYEQYF. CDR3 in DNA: TGCGCCAGCAGCTTTGCAGGGTTCGACTACGAGCAGTACTTC.

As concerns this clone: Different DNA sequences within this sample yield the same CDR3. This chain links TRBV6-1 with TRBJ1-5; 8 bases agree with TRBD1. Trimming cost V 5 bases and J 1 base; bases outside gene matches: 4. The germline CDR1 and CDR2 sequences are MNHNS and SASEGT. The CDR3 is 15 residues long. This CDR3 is CASSRQGRSNQPQHF. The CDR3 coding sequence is TGTGCCAGCAGTAGACAGGGGAGGAGCAATCAGCCCCAGCATTTT.

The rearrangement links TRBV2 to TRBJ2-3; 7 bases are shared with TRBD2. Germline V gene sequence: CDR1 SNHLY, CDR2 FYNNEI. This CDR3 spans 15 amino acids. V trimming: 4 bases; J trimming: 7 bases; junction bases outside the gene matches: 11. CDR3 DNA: TGTGCCAGCAGTGCAGAGGGAGGGCCTCGAAATACGCAGTATTTT. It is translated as CASSAEGGPRNTQYF.

CDR3 protein: CAWTNGGTDEQYF. DNA of the CDR3: TGTGCCTGGACTAATGGAGGGACAGACGAGCAGTACTTC. This rearrangement joins TRBV30 to TRBJ2-7, with a possible D match to TRBD1 (7 bases). Between the trimmed V and J ends, which lost 4 bases and 5 bases, there was a span of 15 bases. This CDR3 comprises 13 residues. Germline lookup yields CDR1 GTSNPN and CDR2 SVGIG (reference sequence). The full variable domain, with the rest looked up from reference TRBV30 and TRBJ2-7, is SQTIHQWPATLVQPVGSPLSLECTVEGTSNPNLYWYRQAAGRGLQLLFYSVGIGQISSEVPQNLSASRPQDRQFILSSKKLLLSDSGFYLCAWTNGGTDEQYFGPGTRLTVT.

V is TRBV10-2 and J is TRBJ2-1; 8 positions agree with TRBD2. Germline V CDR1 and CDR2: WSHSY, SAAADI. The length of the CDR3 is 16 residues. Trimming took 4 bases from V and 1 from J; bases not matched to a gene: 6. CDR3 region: CASSVHLAGSYNEQFF. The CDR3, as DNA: TGCGCCAGCAGTGTTCACCTAGCGGGTTCCTACAATGAGCAGTTCTTC.

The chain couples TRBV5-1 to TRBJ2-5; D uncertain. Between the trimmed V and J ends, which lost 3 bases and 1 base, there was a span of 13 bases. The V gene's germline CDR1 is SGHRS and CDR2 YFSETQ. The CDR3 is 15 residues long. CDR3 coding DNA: TGCGCCAGCAGCTCGGAAGGCTCTCCCCAAGAGACCCAGTACTTC. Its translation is CASSSEGSPQETQYF.